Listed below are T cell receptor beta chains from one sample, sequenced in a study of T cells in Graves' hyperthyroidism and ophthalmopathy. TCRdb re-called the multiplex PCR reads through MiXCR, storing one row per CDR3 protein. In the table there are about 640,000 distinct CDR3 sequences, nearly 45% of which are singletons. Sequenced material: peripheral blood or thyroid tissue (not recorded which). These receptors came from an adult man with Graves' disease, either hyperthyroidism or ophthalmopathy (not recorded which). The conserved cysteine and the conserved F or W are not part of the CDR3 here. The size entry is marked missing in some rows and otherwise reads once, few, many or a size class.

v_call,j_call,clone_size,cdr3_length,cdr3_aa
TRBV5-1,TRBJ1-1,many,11,ASSIAGYTEAF
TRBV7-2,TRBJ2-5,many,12,ASSRDRGRETQY
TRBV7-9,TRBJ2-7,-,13,ASSLGPTGIREQY
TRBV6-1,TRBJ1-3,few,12,ATTGPLRGNTIY
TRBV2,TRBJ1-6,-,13,ASSLVGGGNQPLH
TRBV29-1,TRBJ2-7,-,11,SVVTGDSYEQY
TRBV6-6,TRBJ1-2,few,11,ASTLDRADGYT
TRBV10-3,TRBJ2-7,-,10,AIGAAAGDVD
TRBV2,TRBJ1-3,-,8,ASSKNTIY
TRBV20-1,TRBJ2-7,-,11,SARSIPYYEQY
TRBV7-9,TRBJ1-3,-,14,ASSLDGDTSGNTIY
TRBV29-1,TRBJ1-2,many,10,SVEMADGGYT
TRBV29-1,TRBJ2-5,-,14,SPIGQGGLHQETQY
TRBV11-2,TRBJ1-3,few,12,ASSLERRGNTIY
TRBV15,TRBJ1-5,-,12,ATARAYSNQPQH
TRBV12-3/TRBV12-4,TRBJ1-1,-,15,ASSLNEVSRLNTEAF
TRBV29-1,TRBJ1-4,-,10,SVLGQDEKLF
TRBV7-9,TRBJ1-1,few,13,ASRLMTGGITEAF
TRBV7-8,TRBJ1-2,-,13,ASSHGDRRNYGYT
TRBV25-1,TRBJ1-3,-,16,ASSLDHRGDFSGNTIY
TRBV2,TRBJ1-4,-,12,ASSGSRRNEKLF
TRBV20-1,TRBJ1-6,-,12,STDRDSRNSPLH
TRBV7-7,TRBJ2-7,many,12,ASSPGRRSYEQY
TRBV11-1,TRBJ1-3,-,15,ASSPSTRTGAGNTIY